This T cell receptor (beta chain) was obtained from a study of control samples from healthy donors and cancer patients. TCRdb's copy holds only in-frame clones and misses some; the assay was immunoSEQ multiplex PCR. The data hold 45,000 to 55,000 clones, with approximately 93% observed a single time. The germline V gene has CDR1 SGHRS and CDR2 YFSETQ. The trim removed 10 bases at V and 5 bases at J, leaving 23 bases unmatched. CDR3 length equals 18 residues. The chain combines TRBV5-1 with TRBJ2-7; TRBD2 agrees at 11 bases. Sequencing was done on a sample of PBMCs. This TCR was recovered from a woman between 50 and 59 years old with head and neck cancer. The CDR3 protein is CARRWGGGGLAGGNEQYF. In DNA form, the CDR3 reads TGCGCCCGCCGCTGGGGCGGGGGCGGGCTAGCGGGAGGTAACGAGCAGTACTTC. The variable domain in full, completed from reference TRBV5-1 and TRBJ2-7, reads KAGVTQTPRYLIKTRGQQVTLSCSPISGHRSVSWYQQTPGQGLQFLFEYFSETQRNKGNFPGRFSGRQFSNSRSEMNVSTLELGDSALYLCARRWGGGGLAGGNEQYFGPGTRLTVT.